The 28 T cell receptor beta chains presented below share a single source sample, sequenced in a study of cytomegalovirus exposure and HLA in healthy donors (dated by TCRdb to 2016 to 2017). The protocol used for the library was the immunoSEQ multiplex PCR assay. The multiplex PCR relied on a mix of 60 forward primers for TCR Vbeta segments and 13 reverse primers for TCR Jbeta segments. TCRdb took this table from immuneACCESS and kept in-frame rearrangements with V and J called. Such tables lack part of the clones; where checked against another copy, unresolved V genes explain under half of the gap, and the rest is unexplained. The sample includes about 120,000 clones, with 74% observed a single time. The top ten clonotypes cover less than 4% of the sample. Specimen: PBMCs. These receptor sequences come from a man aged 40-49 years in good health and CMV-seropositive.

The chain employs TRBV7-8 and TRBJ2-1; a weak D match, TRBD1 (5 bases). This CDR3 is built from 13 residues. Germline V gives CDR1 SGHVS, CDR2 FQNEAQ. V lost 1 base and J 4 bases, leaving 5 bases between the germline ends. The CDR3 sequence is CASSLDRYNEQFF. Here the CDR3 DNA reads TGTGCCAGCAGCTTAGACAGGTACAATGAGCAGTTCTTC.

This clone was seen just once. The rearrangement links TRBV9 to TRBJ1-1; no reliable D call. The germline CDR1 and CDR2 sequences are SGDLS and YYNGEE. The CDR3 runs to 14 residues. V was pared by 3 bases and J by 1 base, with 10 bases between. CDR3 region: CASSAASGNTEAFF. The CDR3 nucleotides are TGTGCCAGCAGCGCTGCCTCGGGGAACACTGAAGCTTTCTTT.

The CDR3 sequence is CASSRTDEQYF. CDR3 sequence (DNA): TGTGCCAGCAGCCGTACGGACGAGCAGTACTTC. The rearrangement uses TRBV7-9 and TRBJ2-7; D not certain. V was cut by 5 bases and J by 5 bases, with 7 bases left in between. Germline assignment: CDR1 SEHNR and CDR2 FQNEAQ (reference sequence). The CDR3 is made up of 11 amino acids.

This chain uses TRBV7-9 with TRBJ2-7, with 10 bases that match TRBD1. Germline trimming cut 4 bases from V and 1 base from J; bases unmatched to any gene: 4. This CDR3 spans 15 amino acids. Germline lookup yields CDR1 SEHNR and CDR2 FQNEAQ (reference sequence). The CDR3 sequence: CASSSGDRGSYEQYF. CDR3 bases: TGTGCCAGCAGCTCCGGGGACAGGGGATCCTACGAGCAGTACTTC.

V is TRBV11-2 and J is TRBJ2-5, with TRBD1 matching 9 bases. V was clipped by 4 bases and J by 4 bases; unmatched bases: 1. The CDR3 sequence is 13 residues long. Looked up from germline, CDR1 is SGHAT and CDR2 is FQNNGV. Written as DNA, the CDR3 is TGTGCCAGCAGCTCACAGGGGGCAGAGACCCAGTACTTC. Its protein is CASSSQGAETQYF.

This clone is a singleton in its sample. The chain is built from TRBV19 and TRBJ1-5; 7 bases line up with TRBD1. The CDR3 totals 16 residues. Trimming cost V 1 base and J 8 bases; bases outside gene matches: 11. Germline V gene sequence: CDR1 LNHDA, CDR2 SQIVND (reference sequence). The CDR3 sequence: CASSIGAGGSGKPQHF. Written as DNA, the CDR3 is TGTGCCAGTAGTATAGGTGCAGGGGGGTCGGGAAAGCCCCAGCATTTT.

This sequence joins TRBV11-3 and TRBJ2-1; 9 bases are a match to TRBD2. J was trimmed by 3 bases and V by 1 base; bases with no gene match: 7. Germline CDR1 SGHNT, CDR2 YENEEA. CDR3 length: 17 residues. Here the CDR3 reads CASSLATSSGNYNEQFF. Written as DNA, the CDR3 is TGTGCCAGCAGCTTAGCCACCTCTAGCGGGAACTACAATGAGCAGTTCTTC.

The CDR3 DNA reads TGTGCCAGCAGTCGTGGACAGGGTCAGTACTTC. Protein product: CASSRGQGQYF. The chain links TRBV2 to TRBJ2-7; 8 bases line up with TRBD1. Germline lookup yields CDR1 SNHLY and CDR2 FYNNEI. Trimming took 5 bases from V and 10 from J; bases not matched to a gene: 4. The CDR3 contains 11 residues.

The chain has TRBV27 and TRBJ2-1; 7 bases are a match to TRBD2. Germline V gene data show CDR1 as MNHEY and CDR2 as SMNVEV (reference sequence). The trim removed 4 bases at V and 8 bases at J, leaving 11 bases unmatched. The CDR3 loop spans 15 amino acids. The chain's CDR3 is CASSSRGGSIYEQFF. CDR3 in DNA: TGTGCCAGCAGTTCTCGGGGCGGGAGTATATATGAGCAGTTCTTC.

This chain joins TRBV6-5 and TRBJ2-3, with TRBD2 identical over 12 bases. Germline loops: CDR1 MNHEY, CDR2 SVGAGI. Trimming cost V 5 bases and J 3 bases; bases outside gene matches: 3. The CDR3 loop spans 15 amino acids. The CDR3 spells CASSASGRDTDTQYF. CDR3 DNA: TGTGCCAGCAGTGCTAGCGGGAGGGATACAGATACGCAGTATTTT.

The V gene is TRBV11-3, the J gene TRBJ1-1, with 8 bases fitting TRBD1. Looked up from germline, CDR1 is SGHNT and CDR2 is YENEEA. CDR3 length: 13 residues. The V and J ends lost 5 bases and 8 bases, in that order; junction bases with no gene match: 7. The CDR3 DNA sequence: TGTGCCAGCAGCCTCCACGGACAGGGAGAAGCTTTCTTT. It translates to CASSLHGQGEAFF.

Notes on this clone: At one boundary the junction diverges from the germline segment, which might be a read error. The rearrangement links TRBV7-7 to TRBJ2-7, with 9 bases lining up with TRBD1. This CDR3 is 14 amino acids long. Germline CDR1 SSHAT, CDR2 FNYEAQ (reference sequence). This CDR3 is CASSLDRGDYEQYF. The DNA for the CDR3 is TGTGCTAGCAGCTTAGACAGGGGGGACTACGAGCAGTACTTC.

The V gene is TRBV5-4, the J gene TRBJ1-5; D perhaps matches TRBD1 (5 bases). This CDR3 has 14 residues. The germline V and J ends were trimmed by 3 bases and 4 bases, with 11 bases remaining between them. Germline V lookup: CDR1 SGHNT, CDR2 YYREEE (reference sequence). This chain's CDR3 is CASSSQGGNQPQHF. The CDR3 coding sequence is TGTGCCAGCAGCTCGCAGGGAGGAAATCAGCCCCAGCATTTT.

This clone was picked up one time. The rearrangement joins TRBV9 to TRBJ1-6; D gene unclear. Germline assignment: CDR1 SGDLS and CDR2 YYNGEE. This CDR3 spans 16 amino acids. V was pared by 6 bases and J by 0 bases, with 13 bases between. This CDR3 is CASTKDGSSYNSPLHF. CDR3 sequence (DNA): TGTGCCAGCACCAAAGACGGGAGCTCCTATAATTCACCCCTCCACTTT. Looking up the rest from reference TRBV9 and TRBJ1-6 gives the full variable domain: DSGVTQTPKHLITATGQRVTLRCSPRSGDLSVYWYQQSLDQGLQFLIQYYNGEERAKGNILERFSAQQFPDLHSELNLSSLELGDSALYFCASTKDGSSYNSPLHFGNGTRLTVT.

This chain connects TRBV13 to TRBJ2-1; weak D call: TRBD2 (5 bases). This CDR3 contains 16 residues. CDR1 and CDR2 (germline): PRHDT, FYEKMQ (reference sequence). Trimming stripped 3 bases from V and 5 bases from J, with 17 bases between. The CDR3 loop reads CASSFSSLALDNEQFF. CDR3 nucleotides: TGTGCCAGCAGCTTTTCGTCCCTAGCCCTCGACAATGAGCAGTTCTTC.

The rearrangement joins TRBV7-2 to TRBJ2-7; 10 bases match TRBD1. Germline CDR1 reads SGHTA; CDR2 reads FQGNSA. The CDR3 consists of 14 residues. Germline trimming cut 4 bases from V and 2 bases from J; bases unmatched to any gene: 2. The CDR3, as DNA: TGTGCCAGCAGCTACGGGACAGGGGCCTACGAGCAGTACTTC. Amino acids: CASSYGTGAYEQYF.

There are a few counts of this clone. The chain employs TRBV30 and TRBJ1-5, with a possible D match to TRBD1 (6 bases). The CDR3 covers 13 residues. CDR1 GTSNPN and CDR2 SVGIG come from the germline V gene (reference sequence). The germline V and J ends were trimmed by 4 bases and 5 bases, with 12 bases remaining between them. CDR3 coding DNA: TGTGCCTGGAACGGGGGGCTAGATCAGCCCCAGCATTTT. It is translated as CAWNGGLDQPQHF.

This sequence joins TRBV30 and TRBJ2-4, with 8 bases matching TRBD2. Trimming cost V 7 bases and J 5 bases; bases outside gene matches: 13. Looked up from germline, CDR1 is GTSNPN and CDR2 is SVGIG (reference sequence). The CDR3 totals 15 residues. CDR3 nucleotides: TGTGCCTCGCAACGGGCGGGGGGCCGGCAAAACATTCAGTACTTC. This translates into CASQRAGGRQNIQYF.

The chain couples TRBV7-6 to TRBJ2-4, with 10 bases fitting TRBD2. J gave up 6 bases and V 5 bases, and 13 bases lay outside the gene matches. This CDR3 region has 17 residues. Germline V lookup: CDR1 SGHVS, CDR2 FNYEAQ. CDR3 in DNA: TGTGCCAGCAGCCTACGGGGGAGCGGGAGGGAGGGAAACATTCAGTACTTC. This encodes CASSLRGSGREGNIQYF. Looking up the rest from reference TRBV7-6 and TRBJ2-4 gives the full variable domain: GAGVSQSPRYKVTKRGQDVALRCDPISGHVSLYWYRQALGQGPEFLTYFNYEAQQDKSGLPNDRFSAERPEGSISTLTIQRTEQRDSAMYRCASSLRGSGREGNIQYFGAGTRLSVL.

To note about this clone: The junction departs from the called germline gene at one end, perhaps through a read error. The CDR3 here is CASSLSGLRGLSSNEQYF. DNA of the CDR3: TGTGCCAGCAGCTTGAGCGGACTTAGGGGGCTATCCTCCAACGAGCAGTACTTC. The chain is built from TRBV11-2 and TRBJ2-7; TRBD1 matches at 7 bases. The V gene's germline CDR1 is SGHAT and CDR2 FQNNGV. The CDR3 is made up of 18 amino acids.

The V gene is TRBV4-3, the J gene TRBJ2-1; 8 positions agree with TRBD2. CDR3 size: 17 residues. With V trimmed by 1 base and J by 5 bases, 10 bases remained unmatched. The germline gives CDR1 LGHNA, CDR2 YSLEER. The CDR3 DNA reads TGCGCCAGCAGCCAAGTCCTTGGACTAGCCTGGGACAATGAGCAGTTCTTC. Amino acid sequence: CASSQVLGLAWDNEQFF.

This clone has only a few counts. The chain carries TRBV27 and TRBJ1-5, with a tentative D call TRBD1 (5 bases). This CDR3 region has 15 residues. V was shortened by 6 bases and J by 7 bases, with 19 bases between the two germline ends. CDR1 is MNHEY and CDR2 is SMNVEV in the germline V gene (reference sequence). CDR3 sequence (DNA): TGTGCCAGCAGATTTACGTCCGTAGCAGGGCAGCCCCAGCATTTT. Translation: CASRFTSVAGQPQHF.

For the CDR3, the DNA is TGTGCCAGCGATACGGTGCCCCTGACCTACGAGCAGTACTTC. Protein product: CASDTVPLTYEQYF. The chain combines TRBV27 with TRBJ2-7, with D unclear. This CDR3 spans 14 amino acids. Germline assignment: CDR1 MNHEY and CDR2 SMNVEV (reference sequence). V was trimmed by 8 bases and J by 2 bases, leaving 16 bases between them.

The chain carries TRBV25-1 and TRBJ1-5; the match to TRBD1 covers 9 bases. This CDR3 is 18 amino acids long. Germline CDR1 MGHDK, CDR2 SYGVNS. Unmatched junction bases numbered 11, after V lost 5 bases and J lost 0 bases. The CDR3 nucleotides read TGTGCCAGCAGTCCGGGGACAGGGACCCATTATAGCAATCAGCCCCAGCATTTT. Translating gives CASSPGTGTHYSNQPQHF.

This sequence joins TRBV13 and TRBJ1-1, with D unresolved. CDR3 size: 13 residues. Germline-derived CDR1 and CDR2 are PRHDT and FYEKMQ (reference sequence). V lost 4 bases and J 7 bases, leaving 13 bases between the germline ends. CDR3: CASSSIGGSEAFF. In nucleotides, the CDR3 is TGTGCCAGCAGCTCCATCGGAGGGAGTGAAGCTTTCTTT. The variable domain in full, completed from reference TRBV13 and TRBJ1-1, reads AAGVIQSPRHLIKEKRETATLKCYPIPRHDTVYWYQQGPGQDPQFLISFYEKMQSDKGSIPDRFSAQQFSDYHSELNMSSLELGDSALYFCASSSIGGSEAFFGQGTRLTVV.

Here the CDR3 reads CAGTTGLINTGELFF. DNA for the CDR3: TGTGCCGGAACAACGGGACTGATTAACACCGGGGAGCTGTTTTTT. The chain has TRBV30 and TRBJ2-2, with a tentative D call TRBD2 (6 bases). CDR1 and CDR2 (germline): GTSNPN, SVGIG (reference sequence). V was clipped by 8 bases and J by 2 bases, with 18 bases between them. The CDR3 loop spans 15 amino acids.

The CDR3 spells CASRPTGGGYGYTF. The CDR3 DNA sequence: TGTGCCAGCAGGCCGACAGGGGGCGGCTATGGCTACACCTTC. The chain is built from TRBV27 and TRBJ1-2, with TRBD1 matching over 10 bases. Germline CDR1 reads MNHEY; CDR2 reads SMNVEV (reference sequence). The CDR3 contains 14 residues. V lost 6 bases and J lost 4; bases outside the gene matches: 5.

The rearrangement uses TRBV11-3 and TRBJ2-7, with 10 bases matching TRBD1. CDR3 length equals 14 residues. Germline CDR1 and CDR2: SGHNT and YENEEA. V lost 6 bases, J lost 1 base, and 3 bases stayed unmatched. CDR3 sequence: CASSRDRGSYEQYF. In DNA, the CDR3 is TGTGCCAGCAGTCGGGACAGGGGTTCCTACGAGCAGTACTTC.